Following are 10 T cell receptor beta chains from one sample sequenced in a study of technical replicates of blood from a few donors. Method: immunoSEQ multiplex PCR; TCRdb's copy keeps in-frame clones and lacks some. The sample has almost 70,000 clones, approximately 89% seen once. The specimen was PBMCs. The receptor source for this set is a human donor in good health. Some clones in this sample may be carry-over from other donors' samples.

The rearrangement joins TRBV6-5 to TRBJ2-2; TRBD1 is a possible D gene (6 bases). The CDR3 runs to 16 residues. Trimming stripped 4 bases from V and 2 bases from J, with 14 bases between. Germline-derived CDR1 and CDR2 are MNHEY and SVGAGI. CDR3 protein: CASSFIRDKNTGELFF. CDR3 bases: TGTGCCAGCAGTTTTATTCGGGACAAAAACACCGGGGAGCTGTTTTTT.

The V and J genes are TRBV7-9 and TRBJ2-3; 11 bases align to TRBD2. Germline values: CDR1 SEHNR, CDR2 FQNEAQ (reference sequence). The CDR3 consists of 17 residues. V dropped 3 bases and J dropped 3; count of bases not matched to a gene: 8. The CDR3 sequence is CASSFPVAGGITDTQYF. Here the CDR3 DNA reads TGTGCCAGCAGCTTCCCGGTAGCGGGAGGGATTACAGATACGCAGTATTTT.

The chain recombines TRBV27 with TRBJ2-1, with unresolved D. Trimming left V 2 bases short and J 6 bases short, with 14 bases between. The CDR3 contains 15 residues. CDR1 and CDR2 from the germline V gene are MNHEY and SMNVEV (reference sequence). The CDR3 sequence: CASSLGSWASNEQFF. CDR3 coding DNA: TGTGCCAGCAGTTTAGGTTCATGGGCATCCAATGAGCAGTTCTTC.

This chain links TRBV7-9 with TRBJ1-6; no definite D call. Germline-derived CDR1 and CDR2 are SEHNR and FQNEAQ (reference sequence). CDR3 length: 12 residues. V was clipped by 8 bases and J by 6 bases, with 8 bases between them. Here the CDR3 DNA reads TGTGCCAGCGGAGATATTAATTCACCCCTCCACTTT. Translating it yields CASGDINSPLHF.

The chain is built from TRBV7-9 and TRBJ2-1, with 13 bases that match TRBD2. V shed 11 bases and J 1 base; nucleotides not matched to a gene: 2. Germline V CDR1 and CDR2: SEHNR, FQNEAQ (reference sequence). CDR3 length: 14 residues. Here the CDR3 DNA reads TGTGCCGTACTAGCGGGGGGGTCCTACAATGAGCAGTTCTTC. Translation: CAVLAGGSYNEQFF.

This sequence joins TRBV11-2 and TRBJ1-1; D gene ambiguous. CDR3 size: 12 residues. Trimming removed 9 bases from V and 0 bases from J, with 8 bases in between. CDR1 is SGHAT and CDR2 is FQNNGV in the germline V gene. The CDR3 region has the DNA TGTGCCAGTAGACTTCTGAACACTGAAGCTTTCTTT. Its protein product is CASRLLNTEAFF.

The chain has TRBV30 and TRBJ1-2; 7 bases map to TRBD1. V gave up 5 bases and J gave up 6 bases; unmatched junction bases: 3. Germline V gene sequence: CDR1 GTSNPN, CDR2 SVGIG (reference sequence). The CDR3 runs to 11 residues. The CDR3 DNA reads TGTGCCTGGGACAGGGTGCATGGCTACACCTTC. It encodes CAWDRVHGYTF.

The chain links TRBV19 to TRBJ1-2, with TRBD1 matching 9 bases. V was pared by 6 bases and J by 8 bases, with 4 bases of the junction left unmatched. Germline V gives CDR1 LNHDA, CDR2 SQIVND (reference sequence). CDR3 length: 12 residues. CDR3 sequence: CASRGTGKGYTF. The CDR3 nucleotides are TGTGCCAGTAGGGGGACAGGGAAAGGCTACACCTTC.

This sequence joins TRBV13 and TRBJ2-7; 13 bases map to TRBD2. This CDR3 is built from 16 residues. The germline gives CDR1 PRHDT, CDR2 FYEKMQ (reference sequence). Trimming at V came to 2 bases and at J to 2 bases, leaving 3 bases not matched to a gene. CDR3: CASSLTTSGGAYEQYF. The CDR3 bases are TGTGCCAGCAGCTTAACCACTAGCGGGGGGGCCTACGAGCAGTACTTC.

The chain recombines TRBV5-1 with TRBJ1-1; D is undetermined. The ends were cut back, 4 bases at V and 0 bases at J, with 10 bases in the middle. The CDR3 runs 14 residues. Germline lookup yields CDR1 SGHRS and CDR2 YFSETQ. CDR3 residues: CASSRSGMNTEAFF. DNA for the CDR3: TGCGCCAGCAGCAGAAGCGGAATGAACACTGAAGCTTTCTTT.